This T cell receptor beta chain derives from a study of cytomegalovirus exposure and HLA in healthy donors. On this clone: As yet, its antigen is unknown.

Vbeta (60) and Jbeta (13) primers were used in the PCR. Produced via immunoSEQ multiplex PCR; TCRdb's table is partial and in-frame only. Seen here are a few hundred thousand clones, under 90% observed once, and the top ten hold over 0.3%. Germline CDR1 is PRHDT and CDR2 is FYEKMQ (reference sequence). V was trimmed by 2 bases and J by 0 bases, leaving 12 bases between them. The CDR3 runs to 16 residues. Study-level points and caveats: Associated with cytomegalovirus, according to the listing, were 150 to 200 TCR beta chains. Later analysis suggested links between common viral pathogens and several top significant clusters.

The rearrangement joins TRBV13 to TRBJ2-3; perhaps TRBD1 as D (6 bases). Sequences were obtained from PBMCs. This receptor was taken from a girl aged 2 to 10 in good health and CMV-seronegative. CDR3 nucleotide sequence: TGTGCCAGCAGCTTACTGCGGACAGCTAGCACAGATACGCAGTATTTT. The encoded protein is CASSLLRTASTDTQYF.